These 19 T cell receptor beta chains were sequenced from one sample in a study of graft-versus-host responses after intestinal transplantation. Profiled with immunoSEQ multiplex PCR; TCRdb holds only in-frame clones, not every one. The sample shows 30,000 to 40,000 clones, roughly 94% of them seen only once. Which antigens these TCRs recognize remains unknown. The sequencing here drew on unstimulated CD4+ T cells sorted from spleen or lymph node cells, taken before transplant. Every receptor here comes from a human donor who was the organ donor for an intestinal transplant.

The chain carries TRBV4-2 and TRBJ2-7; no reliable D call. V was pared by 1 base and J by 3 bases, with 7 bases between. CDR3 size: 13 residues. Per the germline V gene, CDR1 is LGHNA and CDR2 is YNFKEQ. CDR3 bases: TGTGCCAGCAGCCAAGGACATCGCTACGAGCAGTACTTC. Its translation is CASSQGHRYEQYF.

This sequence joins TRBV6-5 and TRBJ1-1; D not resolved. Germline V gene lookup returns CDR1 MNHEY and CDR2 SVGAGI. The CDR3 is 16 amino acids. Trimming removed 0 bases from V and 0 bases from J, with 11 bases in between. The DNA for the CDR3 is TGTGCCAGCAGTTACTCCGGACTAAGGATGAACACTGAAGCTTTCTTT. It is translated as CASSYSGLRMNTEAFF.

The chain joins TRBV7-6 to TRBJ2-1, with 9 bases aligning to TRBD2. The CDR3 is 16 residues long. CDR1 SGHVS and CDR2 FNYEAQ come from the germline V gene. V shed 2 bases, J shed 10 bases, and the junction held 12 bases outside the gene matches. CDR3 amino acids: CASSLSLAGGGREQFF. The CDR3 nucleotides are TGTGCCAGCAGCTTAAGTCTTGCGGGGGGGGGTCGGGAGCAGTTCTTC.

V and J are TRBV6-5 and TRBJ1-1, with 9 bases lining up with TRBD1. V dropped 4 bases and J dropped 12; count of bases not matched to a gene: 9. CDR1 and CDR2 from the germline V gene are MNHEY and SVGAGI. This CDR3 region has 13 residues. The CDR3 DNA is TGTGCCAGCAGTTGGGACAGGGTTGGGAGGTCTTTCTTT. The encoded protein is CASSWDRVGRSFF.

The chain recombines TRBV7-8 with TRBJ2-1; TRBD2 aligns across 10 bases. In germline, CDR1 is SGHVS, CDR2 FQNEAQ. Losses at the gene ends were 0 bases for V and 3 bases for J; bases not matched to a gene: 2. This CDR3 has 16 residues. The CDR3 loop reads CASSLAASGGYNEQFF. Here the CDR3 DNA reads TGTGCCAGCAGCTTAGCGGCTAGCGGGGGCTACAATGAGCAGTTCTTC.

This chain uses TRBV6-6 with TRBJ1-3; D is unresolved. This CDR3 has 11 residues. V was cut by 7 bases and J by 4 bases, with 5 bases left in between. CDR1 is MNHNY and CDR2 is SVGAGI in the germline V gene (reference sequence). The CDR3 region is CASMGGNTIYF. The DNA of the CDR3 is TGTGCCAGCATGGGGGGAAACACCATATATTTT.

CDR3 residues: CSVGLAGEQYF. CDR3 DNA sequence: TGCAGCGTAGGACTAGCGGGGGAGCAGTACTTC. The chain uses TRBV29-1 and TRBJ2-7; 12 bases agree with TRBD2. Germline-derived CDR1 and CDR2 are SQVTM and ANQGSEA. There are 11 residues in the CDR3. With V trimmed by 6 bases and J by 7 bases, 1 base remained unmatched.

The chain recombines TRBV6-5 with TRBJ1-2; no clear D gene. Germline-derived CDR1 and CDR2 are MNHEY and SVGAGI. With 2 bases removed from V and 2 bases from J, the gap between germline ends came to 3 bases. This CDR3 is built from 12 residues. CDR3 in amino acids: CASSYRNYGYTF. In nucleotides, the CDR3 is TGTGCCAGCAGTTACAGGAACTATGGCTACACCTTC.

In its sample, this clone was seen once. The chain links TRBV5-1 to TRBJ1-6, with unresolved D. This CDR3 spans 15 amino acids. Germline CDR1 and CDR2: SGHRS and YFSETQ. V gave up 0 bases and J gave up 2 bases, with 6 bases separating them. The DNA of the CDR3 is TGCGCCAGCAGCTTGGGAGAAACCTATAATTCACCCCTCCACTTT. This sequence encodes CASSLGETYNSPLHF.

The chain recombines TRBV6-5 with TRBJ2-2; D gene ambiguous. The V and J ends lost 2 bases and 8 bases respectively, with 6 bases between them. The CDR3 totals 12 residues. CDR1 MNHEY and CDR2 SVGAGI come from the germline V gene. The CDR3 is CASSYLGGELFF. The CDR3 DNA reads as TGTGCCAGCAGTTACCTGGGGGGGGAGCTGTTTTTT.

V and J are TRBV7-2 and TRBJ2-1; 9 bases map to TRBD1. Per the germline V gene, CDR1 is SGHTA and CDR2 is FQGNSA. CDR3 length: 15 residues. The ends lost 4 bases at V and 4 bases at J; junction bases unmatched: 5. The CDR3 region is CASSSWGTGYNEQFF. Written as DNA, the CDR3 is TGTGCCAGCAGCTCCTGGGGGACAGGGTACAATGAGCAGTTCTTC.

The J gene is TRBJ1-2, the V gene TRBV4-3; 7 bases are a match to TRBD1. CDR1 and CDR2 from the germline V gene are LGHNA and YSLEER. The junction had 9 bases not matched to a gene; V was cut back by 3 bases and J by 5 bases. The CDR3 loop spans 15 amino acids. In DNA form, the CDR3 reads TGCGCCAGCAGCCAGTTACCCCGGGACAGTTATGGCTACACCTTC. Protein product: CASSQLPRDSYGYTF.

This chain links TRBV28 with TRBJ2-6; TRBD1 might be the D (5 bases). This CDR3 has 21 amino acids. Looked up from germline, CDR1 is MDHEN and CDR2 is SYDVKM. V shed 2 bases and J shed 0 bases, with 23 bases lying between them. The DNA for the CDR3 is TGTGCCAGCAGTTTAACGTGGGGCAGGGCCGCGTCCAGCTCTGGGGCCAACGTCCTGACTTTC. Its protein is CASSLTWGRAASSSGANVLTF.

The gene calls are TRBV25-1 and TRBJ1-2, with no clear D. V gave up 10 bases and J gave up 7 bases, with 13 bases separating them. CDR3 length: 11 residues. Germline values: CDR1 MGHDK, CDR2 SYGVNS. CDR3 in DNA: TGTGCCACCATTGGGTCATCTGGCTACACCTTC. It codes for CATIGSSGYTF.

CDR3 in amino acids: CASSPGGQGANHGYTF. In nucleotides, the CDR3 is TGTGCCAGCTCACCAGGGGGACAGGGGGCGAATCATGGCTACACCTTC. The genes are TRBV18 and TRBJ1-2, with 12 bases identical to TRBD1. Per the germline V gene, CDR1 is KGHSH and CDR2 is LQKENI. There are 16 residues in the CDR3. V lost 2 bases, J lost 6 bases, and 7 bases stayed unmatched.

The rearrangement uses TRBV14 and TRBJ2-5, with 9 positions matching TRBD2. V was pared by 0 bases and J by 4 bases, with 9 bases of the junction left unmatched. Germline CDR1 is SGHDN and CDR2 is FVKESK. CDR3 size: 17 residues. CDR3 DNA: TGTGCCAGCAGCCAAGATCCCGTGCGGGGGGGCGGAGAGACCCAGTACTTC. Its translation: CASSQDPVRGGGETQYF.

The genes are TRBV5-6 and TRBJ1-3, with a possible D match to TRBD1 (5 bases). Deletions cut 2 bases from V and 4 bases from J, with 10 bases between. This CDR3 region has 14 residues. Germline V gives CDR1 SGHDT, CDR2 YYEEEE. CDR3 in DNA: TGTGCCAGCAGCTTTCGAGGGGCGGGAAACACCATATATTTT. It translates to CASSFRGAGNTIYF.

This clone was recorded once. The chain uses TRBV5-6 and TRBJ1-5, with D perhaps TRBD1 (6 bases). CDR1 and CDR2 from the germline V gene are SGHDT and YYEEEE. The CDR3 consists of 16 residues. The ends were cut back, 0 bases at V and 0 bases at J, with 10 bases in the middle. CDR3 protein: CASSLAAGASNQPQHF. CDR3 coding DNA: TGTGCCAGCAGCTTGGCGGCAGGGGCTAGCAATCAGCCCCAGCATTTT.

The chain is built from TRBV11-3 and TRBJ1-2; no definite D call. Germline V CDR1 and CDR2: SGHNT, YENEEA. The CDR3 loop spans 13 amino acids. Deletions cut 6 bases from V and 6 bases from J, with 14 bases between. CDR3: CASRRARPNGYTF. As DNA, the CDR3 is TGTGCCAGCAGGAGGGCGAGGCCAAATGGCTACACCTTC.